The 13 T cell receptor beta chains presented below share a single source sample, sequenced in a study of response to subunit inactivated influenza vaccine. TCRdb re-called the RT-PCR reads through MiXCR, storing one row per CDR3 protein. The table has roughly 700,000 distinct CDR3 sequences, approximately 15% seen once. This specimen consisted of PBMCs from blood, obtained 14 days before vaccination. The receptors originated from a man in his fifties or sixties who received an inactivated influenza vaccine.

This sequence joins TRBV10-3 and TRBJ2-7; no clear D. The CDR3 length is 11 residues. The germline V gene encodes CDR1 ENHRY and CDR2 SYGVKD. V was cut by 8 bases and J by 10 bases, with 15 bases left in between. The CDR3 is CAIDVRVEQYF. DNA for the CDR3: TGTGCCATCGACGTTCGGGTTGAACAGTACTTC.

This clonotype has at least ten counts. CDR3 amino acids: CASSVAAANTGELFF. Written as DNA, the CDR3 is TGTGCCAGCAGCGTAGCGGCAGCGAACACCGGGGAGCTGTTTTTT. The chain couples TRBV9 to TRBJ2-2; no clear D. Looked up from germline, CDR1 is SGDLS and CDR2 is YYNGEE. The CDR3 contains 15 residues. V lost 0 bases and J 0 bases, leaving 6 bases between the germline ends.

V is TRBV18 and J is TRBJ2-3; D possibly corresponds to TRBD1 (7 bases). The V gene's germline CDR1 is KGHSH and CDR2 LQKENI. The ends were cut back, 4 bases at V and 6 bases at J, with 17 bases in the middle. This CDR3 has 15 residues. CDR3 loop: CASSLEGALSDTQYF. Here the CDR3 DNA reads TGTGCCAGCTCACTGGAGGGGGCGCTTAGTGATACGCAGTATTTT.

This clonotype was detected a few times. The chain combines TRBV6-6 with TRBJ2-1, with D uncertain. The CDR3 consists of 12 residues. Trimming took 2 bases from V and 12 from J, leaving 11 bases between them. The germline gives CDR1 MNHNY, CDR2 SVGAGI (reference sequence). CDR3 sequence reads: CASSYGQLGQFF. As DNA, the CDR3 is TGTGCCAGCAGTTACGGTCAGCTGGGGCAGTTCTTC.

The rearrangement links TRBV2 to TRBJ2-6, with D unclear. CDR3 length: 13 residues. Germline CDR1 and CDR2: SNHLY and FYNNEI. The V and J ends lost 6 bases and 4 bases respectively, with 7 bases between them. DNA for the CDR3: TGTGCCAGCAGATGGGAAGGGGCCAACGTCCTGACTTTC. It codes for CASRWEGANVLTF.

CDR3 in amino acids: CASSPGQVSTNEKLFF. The CDR3 DNA reads as TGTGCCAGCAGTCCGGGACAGGTCTCAACTAATGAAAAACTGTTTTTT. V gene TRBV2 combines with J gene TRBJ1-4; 8 bases line up with TRBD1. V dropped 5 bases and J dropped 0; count of bases not matched to a gene: 5. CDR1 and CDR2 (germline): SNHLY, FYNNEI. This CDR3 spans 16 amino acids.

The V gene is TRBV5-5, the J gene TRBJ2-1; 8 nucleotides line up with TRBD1. J lost 5 bases, V lost 0 bases, and 10 bases had no gene match. Germline CDR1 is SGHKS and CDR2 is YYEKEE (reference sequence). The CDR3 runs 17 residues. CDR3 loop: CASSLVGGTGQNNEQFF. The CDR3 DNA reads as TGTGCCAGCAGCTTGGTGGGTGGGACAGGCCAAAACAATGAGCAGTTCTTC.

This clonotype was picked up a small number of times. The chain carries TRBV7-2 and TRBJ2-3, with 10 nucleotides matching TRBD2. Trimming at V came to 2 bases and at J to 4 bases, leaving 3 bases not matched to a gene. Per the germline V gene, CDR1 is SGHTA and CDR2 is FQGNSA. This CDR3 is built from 15 residues. This chain's CDR3 is CASSLLLAGADTQYF. DNA of the CDR3: TGTGCCAGCAGCTTATTGCTAGCGGGAGCAGATACGCAGTATTTT.

The V call is TRBV6-2 or TRBV6-3, the J call TRBJ2-5; TRBD1 or TRBD2 may be the D gene (7 bases each). CDR1 MNHEY and CDR2 SVGEGT come from the germline V gene. The CDR3 covers 16 residues. Deletions cut 7 bases from V and 4 bases from J, with 22 bases between. CDR3 sequence reads: CASTLGEGAFGETQYF. CDR3 sequence (DNA): TGTGCCAGCACCCTCGGGGAGGGGGCGTTCGGAGAGACCCAGTACTTC.

This clonotype was seen a handful of times. The chain couples TRBV28 to TRBJ2-7; D remains unclear. Germline CDR1 and CDR2: MDHEN and SYDVKM. CDR3 length: 15 amino acids. The germline V and J ends were trimmed by 6 bases and 0 bases, with 15 bases remaining between them. The DNA for the CDR3 is TGTGCCAGCAGATCCCCGCTGAGAAACTCCTACGAGCAGTACTTC. It encodes CASRSPLRNSYEQYF.

This clonotype was seen repeatedly, ten times or more. The chain carries TRBV29-1 and TRBJ2-1; TRBD2 matches at 9 bases. This CDR3 spans 16 amino acids. After removal of 1 base from V and 4 bases from J, the junction contained 8 bases not matched to a gene. Germline values: CDR1 SQVTM, CDR2 ANQGSEA. The CDR3 is CSVEGHLAGNYNEQFF. CDR3 coding DNA: TGCAGCGTTGAAGGCCATCTAGCGGGAAATTACAATGAGCAGTTCTTC.

The rearrangement links TRBV5-6 to TRBJ2-2; 9 bases align to TRBD2. Germline loops: CDR1 SGHDT, CDR2 YYEEEE. The CDR3 is 16 residues long. Unmatched junction bases numbered 7, after V lost 0 bases and J lost 7 bases. The CDR3 DNA sequence: TGTGCCAGCAGCTTGGGTGCTAGCGGGAAGGTCGGGGAGCTGTTTTTT. It specifies CASSLGASGKVGELFF.

The chain couples TRBV9 to TRBJ2-1, with 9 bases matching TRBD2. Looked up from germline, CDR1 is SGDLS and CDR2 is YYNGEE. The CDR3 is made up of 20 amino acids. Trimming cost V 0 bases and J 1 base; bases outside gene matches: 14. CDR3 sequence (DNA): TGTGCCAGCAGCGTAGGGGGGGGGACTAGCCTCCTCCATTCCTACAATGAGCAGTTCTTC. Protein: CASSVGGGTSLLHSYNEQFF.